A selection of T cell receptor beta chains follows, all from one sample in a study of blood T cell repertoires in COVID-19. Measured with immunoSEQ multiplex PCR; TCRdb has only the in-frame clones, and not every one. Of 250,000 or so clones listed, about four fifths were seen once; the top ten hold roughly 3.6%. Specimen: PBMCs or T cells enriched from blood (not recorded which). Every receptor here comes from a man between 45 and 60 years old who had recovered from COVID-19. CDR3s include the opening cysteine and the closing phenylalanine or tryptophan. Each record gives: J gene, V gene, D gene, clone size, CDR3 protein, CDR3 DNA. The D gene is left open where the match is weak. Clone size, where shown, is once, few, many, or a class for clones that have expanded.

TRBJ1-2 TRBV2 . once CASSALPGKANYGYTF TGTGCCAGCTCGGCCCTCCCCGGGAAGGCAAACTATGGCTACACCTTC
TRBJ2-5 TRBV5-4 TRBD2 . CASRAGGPPSGTQYF TGTGCCAGCAGAGCGGGGGGGCCTCCGTCAGGGACCCAGTACTTC
TRBJ1-4 TRBV5-1 . . CASSLGDRQDEKLFF TGCGCCAGCAGCTTAGGCGACAGGCAGGATGAAAAACTGTTTTTT
TRBJ1-3 TRBV2 . . CASTPSRQLMSSGNTIYF TGTGCCAGCACCCCATCAAGACAGCTTATGAGCTCTGGAAACACCATATATTTT
TRBJ1-4 TRBV4-2 . . CASSRGGSYNEKLFF TGTGCCAGCAGCCGGGGGGGGAGCTATAATGAAAAACTGTTTTTT
TRBJ1-5 TRBV9 TRBD1 . CASSVGGQHNQPQHF TGTGCCAGCAGCGTAGGGGGACAGCACAATCAGCCCCAGCATTTT
TRBJ1-6 TRBV7-9 . . CATREARITNSPLHF TGTGCCACTCGGGAGGCTCGAATCACCAATTCACCCCTCCACTTT
TRBJ2-4 TRBV7-3 TRBD1 once CASSLSGTGANIQYF TGTGCCAGCAGCTTATCCGGTACAGGGGCAAACATTCAGTACTTC
TRBJ1-3 TRBV19 . . CASSRVGGGGNTIYF TGTGCCAGTAGTAGGGTCGGCGGAGGGGGAAACACCATATATTTT
TRBJ2-7 TRBV28 . . CASVSGGAAYEQYF TGTGCCAGTGTTTCGGGTGGGGCCGCCTACGAGCAGTACTTC
TRBJ2-5 TRBV27 . . CASSLRGQETQYF TGTGCCAGCAGTTTAAGGGGTCAAGAGACCCAGTACTTC
TRBJ1-2 TRBV11-2 TRBD1 . CASSLTGRYGYTF TGTGCCAGCAGCCTGACAGGGCGGTATGGCTACACCTTC
TRBJ1-2 TRBV5-4 . . CASSLEQGQGYTF TGTGCCAGCAGCTTGGAACAGGGTCAAGGCTACACCTTC
TRBJ2-7 TRBV7-9 TRBD2 once CASSSTSGGFSYEQYF TGTGCCAGCAGCTCCACTAGCGGGGGGTTTTCCTACGAGCAGTACTTC
TRBJ2-7 TRBV6-2/TRBV6-3 . . CASSEWASISYEQYF TGTGCCAGCAGCGAATGGGCCTCAATCTCCTACGAGCAGTACTTC
TRBJ1-5 TRBV7-8 TRBD1 . CASSLDRARPQHF TGTGCCAGCAGCCTCGACAGGGCCAGGCCCCAGCATTTT
TRBJ2-2 TRBV23-1 TRBD2 . CASPSSALAGHNTGELFF TGCGCCAGCCCCTCCAGTGCCCTAGCGGGACACAACACCGGGGAGCTGTTTTTT
TRBJ1-2 TRBV6-5 TRBD1 . CASRLPATGDGYTF TGTGCCAGCCGCCTCCCGGCGACAGGGGATGGCTACACCTTC
TRBJ1-1 TRBV30 . . CAWRPGGIVTEAFF TGTGCCTGGAGACCCGGGGGGATCGTCACTGAAGCTTTCTTT
TRBJ2-2 TRBV5-6 TRBD2 . CASSFGGLGAGELFF TGTGCCAGCAGCTTTGGGGGACTAGGGGCCGGGGAGCTGTTTTTT
TRBJ2-2 TRBV19 TRBD1 . CASSIGGTGAGELFF TGTGCCAGTAGTATAGGGGGGACAGGGGCCGGGGAGCTGTTTTTT
TRBJ1-5 TRBV11-2 . . CASSETGTPNQPQHF TGTGCCAGCAGCGAAACCGGGACACCTAATCAGCCCCAGCATTTT
TRBJ2-1 TRBV27 TRBD2 . CASSSRLAGGPRNEQFF TGTGCCAGCAGTTCTAGACTAGCGGGAGGGCCGAGAAATGAGCAGTTCTTC
TRBJ1-2 TRBV30 . . CAYTRFRGDGYTF TGTGCCTATACACGGTTTAGGGGTGATGGCTACACCTTC
TRBJ1-2 TRBV19 . once CASSTQDSDAYRGYTF TGTGCCAGTAGTACCCAGGATAGTGATGCCTACAGGGGCTACACCTTC
TRBJ1-1 TRBV6-1 . . CASSDRLRAEAFF TGTGCCAGCAGTGATCGGTTGCGGGCTGAAGCTTTCTTT
TRBJ2-5 TRBV24-1 TRBD2 . CATSDPSGGAGETQYF TGTGCCACCAGTGATCCTAGCGGGGGGGCAGGAGAGACCCAGTACTTC
TRBJ2-7 TRBV28 . many CASSLGAGQKYSYEQYF TGTGCCAGCAGTTTGGGGGCGGGACAGAAGTACTCCTACGAGCAGTACTTC
TRBJ1-2 TRBV5-6 . . CASSLGFGGFAYGYTF TGTGCCAGCAGCTTGGGGTTCGGGGGGTTCGCCTATGGCTACACCTTC
TRBJ2-2 TRBV5-1 . . CASSSKNTGELFF TGCGCCAGCAGCTCCAAGAACACCGGGGAGCTGTTTTTT
TRBJ1-2 TRBV3-1/TRBV3-2 . . CASSHVSNYGYTF TGTGCCAGCAGCCACGTCTCTAACTATGGCTACACCTTC
TRBJ2-3 TRBV10-3 TRBD2 . CAISDKSGTSGLTDTQYF TGTGCCATCAGTGACAAATCCGGGACTAGCGGGCTCACAGATACGCAGTATTTT
TRBJ2-7 TRBV6-6 . . CASSYSEGAGEQYF TGTGCCAGCAGTTACTCGGAGGGTGCCGGCGAGCAGTACTTC
TRBJ1-6 TRBV21-1 . . CASSKCPGQTSKAPLHF TGTGCCAGCAGCAAATGCCCCGGACAGACAAGTAAGGCACCCCTCCACTTT
TRBJ2-7 TRBV28 TRBD2 . CASSFSGSGAYEQYF TGTGCCAGCAGTTTTAGCGGGAGCGGGGCCTACGAGCAGTACTTC
TRBJ2-1 TRBV2 . . CASNQGRRSPPPLQFF TGTGCCAGCAATCAGGGGAGAAGATCGCCACCCCCTTTGCAGTTCTTC
TRBJ2-2 TRBV4-3 . . CASSPGTPMWGELFF TGCGCCAGCAGCCCTGGGACTCCCATGTGGGGGGAGCTGTTTTTT
TRBJ2-2 TRBV28 . . CASSLKPGRHTGELFF TGTGCCAGCAGTTTAAAACCCGGGAGACACACCGGGGAGCTGTTTTTT
TRBJ1-2 TRBV5-6 . . CASSPLGEGGGYTF TGTGCCAGCAGCCCCCTGGGCGAGGGTGGTGGCTACACCTTC
TRBJ2-1 TRBV9 . . CASSLSYRVLDNEQFF TGTGCCAGCAGCTTATCTTACAGGGTATTGGACAATGAGCAGTTCTTC
TRBJ2-7 TRBV6-5 TRBD1 . CAGRAGGIPYEQYF TGTGCCGGTAGGGCAGGGGGAATACCCTACGAGCAGTACTTC
TRBJ1-5 TRBV4-1 . . CASSQVKGETAYSNQPQHF TGCGCCAGCAGCCAGGTCAAGGGAGAAACCGCTTATAGCAATCAGCCCCAGCATTTT
TRBJ2-1 TRBV9 TRBD2 . CASSPLAGDYNEQFF TGTGCCAGCAGCCCCCTAGCGGGGGATTACAATGAGCAGTTCTTC
TRBJ1-2 TRBV5-4 . . CASSPLGYGYTF TGTGCCAGCAGCCCCCTCGGCTATGGCTACACCTTC
TRBJ1-2 TRBV12-3/TRBV12-4 . . CASSAQGNYGYTF TGTGCCAGCAGCGCCCAGGGAAACTATGGCTACACCTTC
TRBJ1-2 TRBV5-8 . . CASSLRAGAGYTF TGTGCCAGCAGCTTGCGGGCTGGGGCTGGCTACACCTTC
TRBJ2-7 TRBV19 TRBD1 . CASSIQGDRYEQYF TGTGCCAGTAGTATACAGGGGGACCGTTACGAGCAGTACTTC
TRBJ1-5 TRBV15 . . CATSRDGGGDQPQHF TGTGCCACCAGCAGAGATGGGGGAGGGGATCAGCCCCAGCATTTT
TRBJ2-3 TRBV2 TRBD2 . CASRAGTSGTDTQYF TGTGCCAGCAGAGCCGGGACTAGCGGCACAGATACGCAGTATTTT
TRBJ2-3 TRBV9 TRBD1 once CASSARQGETDTQYF TGTGCCAGCAGCGCCAGACAGGGGGAGACAGATACGCAGTATTTT
TRBJ1-2 TRBV3-1/TRBV3-2 . few CASSPAPGQAYGYTF TGTGCCAGCAGCCCTGCCCCCGGTCAAGCCTATGGCTACACCTTC
TRBJ1-1 TRBV29-1 TRBD1 . CSVGDRGLTEAFF TGCAGCGTTGGGGACAGGGGGCTCACTGAAGCTTTCTTT
TRBJ2-7 TRBV14 TRBD2 . CASSPLAGGSYEQYF TGTGCCAGCAGCCCCCTAGCGGGGGGTTCTTACGAGCAGTACTTC
TRBJ2-2 TRBV7-2 . . CASSLGQGGTGELFF TGTGCCAGCAGCTTAGGCCAGGGCGGCACCGGGGAGCTGTTTTTT
TRBJ1-5 TRBV6-4 TRBD1 . CARPGQGPRANQPQHF TGTGCCAGACCGGGACAGGGACCTCGCGCCAATCAGCCCCAGCATTTT
TRBJ2-4 TRBV7-8 . many CASSSRAGRKNIQYF TGTGCCAGCAGCTCCCGTGCTGGGAGGAAAAACATTCAGTACTTC
TRBJ2-3 TRBV30 TRBD1 . CAWTRDRSTDTQYF TGTGCCTGGACCAGGGACAGGAGCACAGATACGCAGTATTTT